Here is one T cell receptor (beta chain) with its context. These data are taken from a study of blood T cell repertoires in COVID-19. Study details: The United States, Italy and Spain supplied acute and convalescent COVID-19 samples. Sources were T cells, B-cell-depleted T cells, or PBMCs; the material itself was cDNA or gDNA.

As originally analysed: Nucleated cell number was recorded as an estimate derived from reference gene primer amplification. TCRdb keeps only in-frame clones here, not all; method: immunoSEQ multiplex PCR. D and trimming come from the DNA, and the V and J calls and clone size come from that table. The sample holds about 45,000 clones, over 90% seen once. The V end was cut by 2 bases, the J end by 12 bases, with 11 bases between. The CDR3 spans 12 residues. The germline gives CDR1 SGHRS, CDR2 YFSETQ. This TCR was recovered from a human donor in a cohort sampled during active COVID-19. V is TRBV5-1 and J is TRBJ1-4; the D gene is possibly TRBD1 (5 bases). The sequenced sample was peripheral blood. The CDR3 sequence is CASSFELGELFF. The CDR3 nucleotides read TGCGCCAGCAGCTTCGAGTTAGGGGAACTGTTTTTT. Using reference TRBV5-1 and TRBJ1-4 for the parts outside the CDR3, the full variable domain is KAGVTQTPRYLIKTRGQQVTLSCSPISGHRSVSWYQQTPGQGLQFLFEYFSETQRNKGNFPGRFSGRQFSNSRSEMNVSTLELGDSALYLCASSFELGELFFGSGTQLSVL.